This TCR beta chain was sequenced during a study of beta chain features in type 1 diabetes. Findings and limits, study-wide: Any role of HLA type in TCRB rearrangement remained unresolved here. All four CD4+ subsets of Type 1 diabetes patients contained TCRB CDR3s that were moderately but significantly shorter. A cDNA-based sequencing approach could over-represent cells with high TCR expression.

This CDR3 has 14 residues. The V end lost 3 bases, the J end lost 1 base, and 8 bases lay between the germline ends. Germline-derived CDR1 and CDR2 are MDHEN and SYDVKM. On this clone itself: Its matching antigen is unknown.

Using CD45RO/CCR7/CD25/CD127/CD95/CD27, CD4+ naive, central memory, regulatory and stem cell-like memory cells were sorted. Isolated RNA was reverse transcribed in full, so expressed TCRB transcripts were sequenced. Profiled with immunoSEQ multiplex PCR; TCRdb holds only in-frame clones, not every one. Of around 300,000 clones in the sample, roughly 11% were seen once. This chain connects TRBV28 to TRBJ2-3, with D possibly matching TRBD2 (5 bases). The TCR comes from a woman aged 25-40 years in good health. Material: naive CD4+ T cells from blood. Here the CDR3 DNA reads TGTGCCAGCAGTTTTTACGGGGGCACAGATACGCAGTATTTT. It is translated as CASSFYGGTDTQYF.